The rows below give T cell receptor beta chains drawn from one sample of a study of T cell responses to AZD1222 COVID-19 vaccine. Measured with immunoSEQ multiplex PCR; TCRdb has only the in-frame clones, and not every one. The table includes more than 110,000 clones, around nine tenths detected once. Here the sequenced sample was peripheral blood, taken on day 0 of AZD1222 vaccination. These receptors were collected from an adult in good health. CDR3s include the opening cysteine and the closing phenylalanine or tryptophan. D genes are given only for firm matches. Expanded clones get a size class; other rows say once, few or many, or leave the size out.

clone_size d_call j_call v_call cdr3_aa cdr3_nt
. . TRBJ1-1 TRBV28 CASSSLRGTEAFF TGTGCCAGCAGTTCCCTCAGGGGCACTGAAGCTTTCTTT
. . TRBJ1-1 TRBV3-1/TRBV3-2 CASSYRRTEAFF TGTGCCAGCAGCTACAGGCGCACTGAAGCTTTCTTT
. TRBD1 TRBJ2-7 TRBV27 CASSWGTGAYEQYF TGTGCCAGCAGTTGGGGGACAGGAGCCTACGAGCAGTACTTC
. . TRBJ1-5 TRBV7-2 CASSLNHNQPQHF TGTGCCAGCAGCTTAAACCACAATCAGCCCCAGCATTTT
. TRBD1 TRBJ1-5 TRBV6-2/TRBV6-3 CASSAPGTGGNQPQHF TGTGCCAGCAGCGCTCCCGGGACAGGGGGAAATCAGCCCCAGCATTTT
. . TRBJ2-7 TRBV27 CASSSSVGRYEQYF TGTGCCAGCAGTTCATCGGTGGGTCGCTACGAGCAGTACTTC
. . TRBJ2-3 TRBV24-1 CATSDLRDTQYF TGTGCCACCAGTGATTTGCGGGATACGCAGTATTTT
. . TRBJ1-2 TRBV24-1 CATSDPGRGHGYTF TGTGCCACCAGTGATCCCGGCCGAGGTCATGGCTACACCTTC
. TRBD1 TRBJ1-1 TRBV30 CAWSVFTQGRNTEAFF TGTGCCTGGAGTGTATTCACACAGGGGAGGAACACTGAAGCTTTCTTT
. TRBD1 TRBJ1-6 TRBV6-5 CASLRQGNSPLHF TGTGCCAGCCTCCGACAGGGGAATTCACCCCTCCACTTT
. . TRBJ1-5 TRBV6-5 CASSTTGVGNQPQHF TGTGCCAGCAGTACGACAGGCGTGGGCAATCAGCCCCAGCATTTT
once TRBD2 TRBJ2-2 TRBV10-1 CASSPLAGGPGELFF TGCGCCAGCAGCCCACTAGCGGGAGGGCCCGGGGAGCTGTTTTTT
. . TRBJ1-1 TRBV5-1 CASSLDSGTEAFF TGCGCCAGCAGCTTGGATTCGGGGACTGAAGCTTTCTTT
. . TRBJ1-6 TRBV18 CASSRLGLGADNSPLHF TGTGCCAGCTCACGCCTTGGTCTGGGGGCTGATAATTCACCCCTCCACTTT
. . TRBJ2-5 TRBV11-3 CASSPRDQETQYF TGTGCCAGCAGCCCCCGCGACCAAGAGACCCAGTACTTC
. . TRBJ1-4 TRBV30 CAWSVPGFDEKLFF TGTGCCTGGAGTGTACCGGGTTTCGATGAAAAACTGTTTTTT
. TRBD2 TRBJ2-3 TRBV30 CAWGPGLAGGTDTQYF TGTGCCTGGGGCCCGGGACTAGCGGGGGGAACAGATACGCAGTATTTT
few . TRBJ2-5 TRBV7-9 CASSLLTEQETQYF TGTGCCAGCAGCTTACTGACAGAACAAGAGACCCAGTACTTC
. . TRBJ1-1 TRBV6-5 CAHTRGKGFNTEAFF TGTGCCCACACTCGAGGGAAGGGGTTTAACACTGAAGCTTTCTTT
once . TRBJ2-5 TRBV5-1 CASSPREAPQETQYF TGCGCCAGCAGCCCCAGGGAGGCCCCTCAAGAGACCCAGTACTTC
. . TRBJ2-1 TRBV27 CASSLKGLALNEQFF TGTGCCAGCAGTTTAAAGGGTTTAGCGCTCAATGAGCAGTTCTTC
once . TRBJ1-1 TRBV4-1 CASSQEATTEAFF TGCGCCAGCAGCCAAGAGGCCACCACTGAAGCTTTCTTT
. . TRBJ1-5 TRBV6-5 CASSYSGSSNQPQHF TGTGCCAGCAGTTACTCGGGGAGTAGCAATCAGCCCCAGCATTTT
. TRBD1 TRBJ1-4 TRBV4-1 CASSQDMEQGAHYDEKLFF TGCGCCAGCAGCCAAGATATGGAACAGGGGGCGCATTATGATGAAAAACTGTTTTTT
. . TRBJ1-1 TRBV7-9 CASSPLGTSATEAFF TGTGCCAGCAGCCCCCTGGGCACCTCGGCGACTGAAGCTTTCTTT
. TRBD1 TRBJ1-2 TRBV30 CAWTGQGDYGYTF TGTGCCTGGACGGGACAGGGAGACTATGGCTACACCTTC
once . TRBJ1-2 TRBV9 CASSDDSYGYTF TGTGCCAGCAGCGATGACTCCTATGGCTACACCTTC
. . TRBJ1-3 TRBV28 CASSLGGWGNTIYF TGTGCCAGCAGTTTGGGAGGGTGGGGAAACACCATATATTTT
. TRBD1 TRBJ2-7 TRBV5-4 CASSIDRAYEQYF TGTGCCAGCAGCATCGACAGGGCCTACGAGCAGTACTTC
. . TRBJ2-1 TRBV24-1 CATSDFGPNNEQFF TGTGCCACCAGTGATTTTGGGCCCAACAATGAGCAGTTCTTC
. . TRBJ2-3 TRBV7-2 CASSLLAASTDTQYF TGTGCCAGCAGCTTATTAGCGGCTAGCACAGATACGCAGTATTTT
. TRBD1 TRBJ2-7 TRBV11-2 CASSPQGEQYF TGTGCCAGCAGCCCACAGGGGGAGCAGTACTTC
. . TRBJ1-1 TRBV6-5 CASRPETIYNTEAFF TGTGCCAGCAGGCCTGAAACGATTTATAACACTGAAGCTTTCTTT
. TRBD1 TRBJ1-4 TRBV2 CAGGTGSQEKLFF TGTGCCGGGGGGACAGGGAGTCAGGAAAAACTGTTTTTT
. . TRBJ2-1 TRBV6-5 CASSTERSRNEQFF TGTGCCAGCAGTACCGAGCGGAGCCGCAATGAGCAGTTCTTC
. TRBD2 TRBJ2-7 TRBV6-1 CASSELAGRYEQYF TGTGCCAGCAGTGAATTAGCGGGAAGGTACGAGCAGTACTTC
. . TRBJ2-2 TRBV4-3 CASSLEGPTGELFF TGCGCCAGCAGCCTTGAAGGACCTACCGGGGAGCTGTTTTTT
. . TRBJ2-1 TRBV9 CASSVVVGGLYNEQFF TGTGCCAGCAGCGTAGTCGTGGGCGGACTTTACAATGAGCAGTTCTTC
. TRBD2 TRBJ2-1 TRBV3-1/TRBV3-2 CASSQDRLAEEQFF TGTGCCAGCAGCCAAGATCGCCTAGCGGAGGAGCAGTTCTTC